This T cell receptor (beta chain) was observed in a study of T cell clonality in common variable immunodeficiency. Study findings and constraints: Compared with healthy controls, CVID subjects showed increased TCRbeta clonality, mostly in about a third.

Here immunoSEQ multiplex PCR was the method, and the copy in TCRdb shows in-frame clones only, minus some. The data show 44,000 or so clones, with none appearing a single time. This clone has a count of ten or more. The target antigen is unknown. The sequence runs out 3 residues before the end of the CDR3; the remainder is reconstructed from the germline J gene. CDR3 length: 15 residues. V shed 1 base and J shed 5 bases, with 12 bases lying between them. The germline V gene encodes CDR1 SGHVS and CDR2 FQNEAQ. This TCR was sampled from a person aged 18 to 70 in good health. The sample taken for sequencing was peripheral blood mononuclear cells. V gene TRBV7-8 combines with J gene TRBJ2-1, with TRBD2 as a possible D gene (6 bases). The covered CDR3 bases are TGTGCCAGCAGCTTAGAGGAGGGCTCAGACAATGAG. Translating it yields CASSLEEGSDNE. The whole CDR3 sequence is CASSLEEGSDNEQFF.